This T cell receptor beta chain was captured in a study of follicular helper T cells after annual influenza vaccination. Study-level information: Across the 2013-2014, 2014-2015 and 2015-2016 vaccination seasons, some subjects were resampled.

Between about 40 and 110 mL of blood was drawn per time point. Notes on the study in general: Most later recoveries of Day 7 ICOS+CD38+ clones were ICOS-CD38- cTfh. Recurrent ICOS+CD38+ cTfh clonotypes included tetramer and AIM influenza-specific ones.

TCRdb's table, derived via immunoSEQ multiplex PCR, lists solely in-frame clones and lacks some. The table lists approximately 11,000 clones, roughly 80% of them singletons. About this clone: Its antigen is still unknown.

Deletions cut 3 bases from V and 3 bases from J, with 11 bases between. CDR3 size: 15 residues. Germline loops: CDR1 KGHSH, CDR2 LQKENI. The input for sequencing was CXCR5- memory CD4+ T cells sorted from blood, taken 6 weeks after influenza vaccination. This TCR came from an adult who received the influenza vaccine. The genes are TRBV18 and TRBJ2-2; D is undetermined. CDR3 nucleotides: TGTGCCAGCTCACCCTGGGCGCCGGACACCGGGGAGCTGTTTTTT. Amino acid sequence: CASSPWAPDTGELFF. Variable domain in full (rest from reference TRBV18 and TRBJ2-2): NAGVMQNPRHLVRRRGQEARLRCSPMKGHSHVYWYRQLPEEGLKFMVYLQKENIIDESGMPKERFSAEFPKEGPSILRIQQVVRGDSAAYFCASSPWAPDTGELFFGEGSRLTVL.